This TCR beta chain was identified in a study of post-analysis software for immune sequencing data. Findings and limits, study-wide: Controls significantly exceeded multiple sclerosis patients in normalized Chao1 diversity.

Unique molecular identifiers tagged the TCR beta cDNA libraries. When about 1 to 11 million T cells were used, they gave approximately 530,000 cDNA molecules. TCRdb re-derived calls from the PCR reads in MiXCR, one entry per CDR3 protein. The sample lists around 400,000 distinct CDR3 sequences; approximately 42% were seen once. In regard to this clonotype: Its antigen is still unknown.

This sequence originates from a girl aged 2 to 10 with multiple sclerosis. The specimen sequenced was blood.

CDR3 DNA sequence: TGCAGTGCTAAAGCTGCTGCGCCAGATACGCAGTATTTT. Amino acids: CSAKAAAPDTQYF. The rearrangement links TRBV20-1 to TRBJ2-3, with D hard to call. This CDR3 comprises 13 residues. V was shortened by 4 bases and J by 4 bases, with 12 bases between the two germline ends. Germline V gene data show CDR1 as DFQATT and CDR2 as SNEGSKA (reference sequence).